The clone carrying this TCR beta chain was counted at least ten times. The sample originates from a study of blood T cell repertoires in COVID-19. Across the whole study: Acute and convalescent COVID-19 samples came from the United States, Italy and Spain.

The authors' processing: Estimated nucleated cell counts came from reference gene primer amplification. The data were produced by immunoSEQ multiplex PCR, yet TCRdb's version contains in-frame clones alone and is incomplete. V, J and clone size derive from that table, while D and trimming were established from the DNA sequence. The sample lists 200,000 to 300,000 clones; approximately 88% were seen once. The study assigned cohorts using participant-reported clinical history. Each exposed participant met a COVID-19 case in the 2 weeks preceding study entry. V lost 10 bases and J 5 bases, leaving 17 bases between the germline ends. CDR3 length: 14 amino acids. From germline, CDR1 is SEHNR and CDR2 FQNEAQ (reference sequence).

This clonotype was sampled from a woman in her 40s who had been exposed to COVID-19. This sequence joins TRBV7-9 and TRBJ2-2; perhaps TRBD1 as D (6 bases). Sequenced input: PBMCs or T cells enriched from blood (not recorded which). The CDR3 DNA is TGTGCCACCCGCCAGGGGCGACTTACCGGGGAGCTGTTTTTT. It encodes CATRQGRLTGELFF.